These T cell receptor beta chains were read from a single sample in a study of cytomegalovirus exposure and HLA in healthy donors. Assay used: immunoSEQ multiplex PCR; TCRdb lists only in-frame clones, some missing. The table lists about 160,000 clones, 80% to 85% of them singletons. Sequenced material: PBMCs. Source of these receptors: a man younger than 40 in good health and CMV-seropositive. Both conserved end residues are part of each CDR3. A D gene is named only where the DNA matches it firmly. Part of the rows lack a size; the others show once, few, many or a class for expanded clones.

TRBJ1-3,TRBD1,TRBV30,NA,TGTGCCTGGATGACAGGGGCGAGCTCTGGAAACACCATATATTTT,CAWMTGASSGNTIYF
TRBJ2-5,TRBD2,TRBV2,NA,TGTGGAGGAGGGGAGGGCCCTCGAGAGACCCAGTACTTC,CGGGEGPRETQYF
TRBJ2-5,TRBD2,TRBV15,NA,TGTGCCACCAGCAGAGATTGGGTAGCGGGAGGAAATGAGGAGACCCAGTACTTC,CATSRDWVAGGNEETQYF
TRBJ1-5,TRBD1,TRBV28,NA,TGTGCCAGCACTGTTTATGGTAGGCCGGGACAGGGGCTTTATCAGCCCCAGCATTTT,CASTVYGRPGQGLYQPQHF
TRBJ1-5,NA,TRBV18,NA,TGTGCCAGCTCACGGGTAGGGAGGAGCAATCAGCCCCAGCATTTT,CASSRVGRSNQPQHF
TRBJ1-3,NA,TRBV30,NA,TGTGCCTGGAAGAGATCTGGAAACACCATATATTTT,CAWKRSGNTIYF
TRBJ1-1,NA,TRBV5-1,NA,TGCGCCAGCAGTCGGACCTCCCCGGGGACTGAAGCTTTCTTT,CASSRTSPGTEAFF
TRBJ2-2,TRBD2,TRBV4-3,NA,TGCGCCAGCAGCCAAGTTGCGCGACTAGCGGGGGGGCCTAGCACCGGGGAGCTGTTTTTT,CASSQVARLAGGPSTGELFF
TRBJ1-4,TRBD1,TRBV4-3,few,TGCGCCAGCAGCCATCAATCCGGGACAGGGGGCGAAAAACTGTTTTTT,CASSHQSGTGGEKLFF
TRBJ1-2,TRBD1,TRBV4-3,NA,TGCGCCAGCAGCCAACACTCGGGACAGGGACTCTGGGGCTATGGCTACACCTTC,CASSQHSGQGLWGYGYTF
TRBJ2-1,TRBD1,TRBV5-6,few,TGTGCCAGCAAACCCGGGACAGGGATGTACAATGAGCAGTTCTTC,CASKPGTGMYNEQFF
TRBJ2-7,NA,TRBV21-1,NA,TGTGCCAGCCGAACTAGCTCAGCCTACGAGCAGTACTTC,CASRTSSAYEQYF
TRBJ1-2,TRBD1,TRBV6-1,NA,TGTGCCAGCAGTGTACAGGGGTTCTATGGCTACACCTTC,CASSVQGFYGYTF
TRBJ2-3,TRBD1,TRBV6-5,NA,TGTGCCAGCAGGGGGACAGGCCTCACAGATACGCAGTATTTT,CASRGTGLTDTQYF
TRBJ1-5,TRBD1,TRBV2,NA,TGTGCCAGCAGTACCGGGACAGGGGTTCAGCCCCAGCATTTT,CASSTGTGVQPQHF
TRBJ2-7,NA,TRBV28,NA,TGTGCCAGTTACGGGAACTCCTACGAGCAGTACTTC,CASYGNSYEQYF
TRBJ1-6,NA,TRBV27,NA,TGTGCCAGCCCGCGGACACCGAGCTCCTATAATTCACCCCTCCACTTT,CASPRTPSSYNSPLHF
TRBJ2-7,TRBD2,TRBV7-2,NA,TGTGCCAGCAGCTTCCTAGCGGGGGATTACGAGCAGTACTTC,CASSFLAGDYEQYF
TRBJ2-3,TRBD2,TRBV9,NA,TGTGCCAGCAGCGTAGCGGCGGGAGGGACAGATACGCAGTATTTT,CASSVAAGGTDTQYF
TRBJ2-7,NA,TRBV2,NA,TGTGCCAGCAGTGTAGGTTTTGGGCAGCCCTCCTACGAGCAGTACTTC,CASSVGFGQPSYEQYF
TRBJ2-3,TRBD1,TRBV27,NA,TGTGCCAGCAGTTTAGACAGGGTTATTTCAGATACGCAGTATTTT,CASSLDRVISDTQYF
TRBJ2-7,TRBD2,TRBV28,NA,TGTGCCAGCAACCCCATAGCGGGGATTAGCTCCTACGAGCAGTACTTC,CASNPIAGISSYEQYF
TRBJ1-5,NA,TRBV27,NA,TGTGCCAGCGGCCCGGCGGGGAATCAGCCCCAGCATTTT,CASGPAGNQPQHF
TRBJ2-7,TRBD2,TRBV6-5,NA,TGTGCCAGCAGTTGGGGACTAGCGGGATCCGAGCAGTACTTC,CASSWGLAGSEQYF
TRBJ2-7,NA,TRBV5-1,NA,TGCGCCAGCAGCTTGGAAGGGGGCTCCTACGAGCAGTACTTC,CASSLEGGSYEQYF
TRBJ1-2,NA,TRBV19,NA,TGTGCCAGTAGTGATCAGGGGCGGAACTACACCTTC,CASSDQGRNYTF
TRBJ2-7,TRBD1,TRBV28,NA,TGTGCCAGCACCAACGGTGGGACAGGGGTTTCCTACGAGCAGTACTTC,CASTNGGTGVSYEQYF
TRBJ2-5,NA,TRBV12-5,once,TGTGCTAGCCGGGATCTCCAAGAGACCCAGTACTTC,CASRDLQETQYF
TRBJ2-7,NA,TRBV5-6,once,TGTGCCAGCAGCTTGGCTCGAGTGGACGAGCAGTACTTC,CASSLARVDEQYF
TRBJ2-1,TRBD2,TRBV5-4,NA,TGTGCCAGCAGCTTGAAGAGCGGGGCAACCTACAATGAGCAGTTCTTC,CASSLKSGATYNEQFF
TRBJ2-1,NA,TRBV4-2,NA,TGTGCCAGCAGCCAAGATAACCGCGGAGGACGGGAGAGCCTATCCTCCTACAATGAGCAGTTCTTC,CASSQDNRGGRESLSSYNEQFF
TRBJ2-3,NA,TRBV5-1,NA,TGCGCCAGCAGGGCCAGGGGCGCCACTAGCACAGATACGCAGTATTTT,CASRARGATSTDTQYF
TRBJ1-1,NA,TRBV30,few,TGTGCCTGGGACGTCACAGGTTGGGGCACTGAAGCTTTCTTT,CAWDVTGWGTEAFF
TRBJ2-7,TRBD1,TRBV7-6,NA,TGTGCCAGCAGCCCGCGGACAGGGGCCTACGAGCAGTACTTC,CASSPRTGAYEQYF
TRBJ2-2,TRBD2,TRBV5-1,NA,TGCGCCAGCAGCTCAGGGGGGACTAGCGCATCCACCGGGGAGCTGTTTTTT,CASSSGGTSASTGELFF
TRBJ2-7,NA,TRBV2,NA,TGTGCCAGCATCATAGGCAGGTTCGACGAGCAGTACTTC,CASIIGRFDEQYF
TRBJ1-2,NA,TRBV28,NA,TGTGCCAGCCAAGGGGATCCCTACTATGGCTACACCTTC,CASQGDPYYGYTF
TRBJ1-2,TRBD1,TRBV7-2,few,TGTGCCAGCAGCTTAGGGGACAGGGGACAGAACTATGGCTACACCTTC,CASSLGDRGQNYGYTF
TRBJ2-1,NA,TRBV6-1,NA,TGTGCCAGCAGTGAAGCCCTATCCGCGACAGTTCGCTCCTACAATGAGCAGTTCTTC,CASSEALSATVRSYNEQFF
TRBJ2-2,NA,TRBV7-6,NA,TGTGCCAGCAGCTTAGGCGAGTGGGGGGCGAACACCGGGGAGCTGTTTTTT,CASSLGEWGANTGELFF
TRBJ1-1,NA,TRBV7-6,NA,TGTGCCAGCAGCTCCACCGCCTCGGACACTGAAGCTTTCTTT,CASSSTASDTEAFF
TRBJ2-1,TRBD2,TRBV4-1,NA,TGCGCCAGCAGCCAAGAAAGGCTAGCGGGCGATACTGAGCAGTTCTTC,CASSQERLAGDTEQFF
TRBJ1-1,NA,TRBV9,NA,TGTGCCAGCAGCAGGCGGACATCTATGAACACTGAAGCTTTCTTT,CASSRRTSMNTEAFF
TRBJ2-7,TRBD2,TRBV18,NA,TGTGCCAGCTCACCAGGGAGGGGACCCAACGAGCAGTACTTC,CASSPGRGPNEQYF
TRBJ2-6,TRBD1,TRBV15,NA,TGTGCCACCAGCAGACTTAGGGACAGGGGGATTCTCTCTGGGGCCAACGTCCTGACTTTC,CATSRLRDRGILSGANVLTF
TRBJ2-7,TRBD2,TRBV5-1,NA,TGCGCCAGCAGCTTCGGCGGGAGGGTATACGAGCAGTACTTC,CASSFGGRVYEQYF
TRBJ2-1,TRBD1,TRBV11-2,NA,TGTGCCAGCAGCTTAGATAGAGGGGGCAGAACCTACAATGAGCAGTTCTTC,CASSLDRGGRTYNEQFF
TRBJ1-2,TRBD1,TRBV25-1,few,TGTGCCAGCTGTGACAGGGGAGAGTATGGCTACACCTTC,CASCDRGEYGYTF
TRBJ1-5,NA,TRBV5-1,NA,TGCGCCAGCAGCTTGGGGGGCGGCAATCAGCCCCAGCATTTT,CASSLGGGNQPQHF
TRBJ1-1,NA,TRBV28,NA,TGTGCCAGCAGTTTGGAGCCGCCTACTAACACTGAAGCTTTCTTT,CASSLEPPTNTEAFF
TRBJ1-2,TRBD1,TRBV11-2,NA,TGTGCCAGCAGCTTAGCCCTACTACAGGGGGGCTATGGCTACACCTTC,CASSLALLQGGYGYTF
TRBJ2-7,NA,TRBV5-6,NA,TGTGCCAGCAGCTTCGGACAGATCTCCTACGAGCAGTACTTC,CASSFGQISYEQYF